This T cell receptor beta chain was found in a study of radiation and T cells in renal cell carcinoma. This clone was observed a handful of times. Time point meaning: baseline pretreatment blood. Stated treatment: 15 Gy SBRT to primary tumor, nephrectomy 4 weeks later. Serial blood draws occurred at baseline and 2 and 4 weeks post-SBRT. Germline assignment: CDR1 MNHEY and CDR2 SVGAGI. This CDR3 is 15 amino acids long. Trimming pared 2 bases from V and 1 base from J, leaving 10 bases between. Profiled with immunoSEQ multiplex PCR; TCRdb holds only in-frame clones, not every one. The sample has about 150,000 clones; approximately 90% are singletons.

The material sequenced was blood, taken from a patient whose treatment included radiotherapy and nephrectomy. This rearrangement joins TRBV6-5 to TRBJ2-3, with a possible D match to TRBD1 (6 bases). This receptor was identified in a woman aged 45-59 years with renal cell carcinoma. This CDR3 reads CASSYDRKGTDTQYF. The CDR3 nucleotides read TGTGCCAGCAGTTACGACAGGAAAGGCACAGATACGCAGTATTTT.